This T cell receptor (beta chain) derives from a study of blood T cell repertoires in COVID-19 (dated by TCRdb to 2020 to 2021). A note on the overall study: Samples covering the acute and convalescent phases of COVID-19 were provided by collaborators in the United States, Italy and Spain. The prospective study material was composed of cDNA or gDNA derived from T cells, B-cell-depleted T cells, or PBMCs. The repertoires were released in a freely available public database intended as a resource for research on the immune response to SARS-CoV-2. Samples were obtained from the ongoing ImmuneRACE study (first 160 participants) and from roughly 1,300 subjects provided by 6 global collaborators. Where HLA class I and class II types were available, the types were taken from metadata supplied by the sample provider, not from assay-based typing. The sample metadata nearly always contained a de-identified subject ID, COVID-19 status, age in years and sex. Subjects who had been exposed to COVID-19, were actively infected with it, or had recovered from it provided the deeply sampled blood TCRbeta repertoires that made up the dataset. The study at large found these results: The amount of clinical and demographic metadata varied by source and participant and was provided uncurated.

TCRbeta CDR3 regions were amplified from genomic DNA by means of the immunoSEQ Assay, a bias-controlled multiplex PCR. The study's own analysis went as follows. Nucleated cell counts per sample were estimated from amplification of reference gene primers within the assay. Sequence reads were collapsed and filtered to measure the absolute abundance of every unique TCRbeta CDR3 rearrangement. Productive Simpson clonality was computed per sample as the square root of Simpson's diversity index over productive rearrangements. TCRdb's version of the immuneACCESS table is confined to in-frame rearrangements and falls short of the full clone set. An unresolved V gene accounts for under half of the shortfall where checked; the remainder is of unknown origin. V and J calls and clone size come straight from that table; D and trimming were deduced from the DNA. The sample contains 150,000 to 200,000 clones, roughly nine tenths of them found a single time. The ten largest clones add up to roughly 7% of the sample.

V is trimmed back by 5 bases and J by 7 bases, and the junction contains 6 bases that no gene match accounts for. From the cysteine through the phenylalanine, the CDR3 covers 13 amino acids. The read is trimmed to its CDR3 DNA, 39 bases read in frame from base 1. CDR1 and CDR2 are drawn from the germline V gene (reference sequence): MNHEY, SMNVEV. Each collaborating institution followed its own protocols to collect whole blood in K2EDTA tubes. For TCRbeta analysis, collaborators shipped samples in one of three forms: frozen whole blood, isolated PBMCs, or DNA extracted from either of those sample types. In the case of this clone: Its antigen remains unidentified. Base quality data are lacking; no much larger clone is found one base away.

This receptor was taken from a woman of 80 years or more in a cohort sampled during active or convalescent COVID-19. Sequencing used peripheral blood. Rearrangement joined TRBV27 to TRBJ2-5, with 8 central nucleotides matching TRBD2. The DNA reads as follows: TGTGCCAGCAGTCTGCGGGGGGTCGGGACCCAGTACTTC. The translation is CASSLRGVGTQYF.